Presented here are 10 T cell receptor beta chains from one specimen sequenced in a study of cytomegalovirus exposure and HLA in healthy donors. 13 Jbeta primers and 60 Vbeta primers were used for the PCR. This table comes from immunoSEQ multiplex PCR, and its TCRdb copy is limited to in-frame clones, with some not included. The repertoire consists of fewer than 200,000 clones, with roughly 70% occurring once and the leading ten covering 1.5%. The specimen sequenced was PBMCs. All receptors derive from a girl aged 5-17 years in good health and CMV-seronegative.

The chain is built from TRBV15 and TRBJ1-1, with D perhaps matching TRBD1 (5 bases). Trimming removed 6 bases from V and 5 bases from J, with 16 bases in between. Looked up from germline, CDR1 is LNHNV and CDR2 is YYDKDF (reference sequence). This CDR3 is built from 14 residues. The CDR3 region has the DNA TGTGCCACCAGAGAAGCGGGACCGAGAACTGAAGCTTTCTTT. As protein: CATREAGPRTEAFF. The full variable domain, completed using reference TRBV15 and TRBJ1-1, is DAMVIQNPRYQVTQFGKPVTLSCSQTLNHNVMYWYQQKSSQAPKLLFHYYDKDFNNEADTPDNFQSRRPNTSFCFLDIRSPGLGDTAMYLCATREAGPRTEAFFGQGTRLTVV.

V gene TRBV9 combines with J gene TRBJ1-2; D is possibly TRBD1 (5 bases). The CDR3 runs 11 residues. CDR1 and CDR2 (germline): SGDLS, YYNGEE. V was trimmed by 3 bases and J by 8 bases, leaving 8 bases between them. The CDR3 DNA reads as TGTGCCAGCAGCGGCGGGGACGGCTACACCTTC. Its protein product is CASSGGDGYTF.

This clone was seen a few times. One end of the junction is discordant with germline, which a read error may explain. The rearrangement uses TRBV5-1 and TRBJ2-1; 8 bases map to TRBD1. The CDR3 extends over 15 amino acids. Germline lookup yields CDR1 SGHRS and CDR2 YFSETQ. CDR3 DNA sequence: TGCGCCAGCAGCCTGGACAGGGTGACCTATAATGAGCAGTTCTTC. Translation: CASSLDRVTYNEQFF.

CDR3 sequence: CASSIGLAEETQYF. The CDR3 DNA reads as TGTGCCAGCAGCATCGGACTAGCGGAAGAGACCCAGTACTTC. The chain carries TRBV5-4 and TRBJ2-5; 10 bases match TRBD2. The CDR3 consists of 14 residues. The trim removed 4 bases at V and 3 bases at J, leaving 3 bases unmatched. Germline CDR1 reads SGHNT; CDR2 reads YYREEE (reference sequence).

This clone was picked up one time. The chain's CDR3 is CASSPSGTSTETQYF. The CDR3, as DNA: TGTGCCAGCAGCCCGTCCGGAACTAGCACAGAGACCCAGTACTTC. V is TRBV7-6 and J is TRBJ2-5; tentatively, D is TRBD2 (6 bases). Germline V CDR1 and CDR2: SGHVS, FNYEAQ. The germline V and J ends were trimmed by 5 bases and 4 bases, with 17 bases remaining between them. This CDR3 has 15 residues. The variable domain in full, with the rest retrieved from reference TRBV7-6 and TRBJ2-5, is GAGVSQSPRYKVTKRGQDVALRCDPISGHVSLYWYRQALGQGPEFLTYFNYEAQQDKSGLPNDRFSAERPEGSISTLTIQRTEQRDSAMYRCASSPSGTSTETQYFGPGTRLLVL.

This rearrangement joins TRBV5-1 to TRBJ1-6; 7 nucleotides agree with TRBD1. V was clipped by 2 bases and J by 9 bases; unmatched bases: 5. In germline, CDR1 is SGHRS, CDR2 YFSETQ. The CDR3 consists of 14 residues. The CDR3 DNA sequence: TGCGCCAGCAGCTTTAGGCAGGGGGGTTCACCCCTCCACTTT. Translated: CASSFRQGGSPLHF.

The rearrangement uses TRBV19 and TRBJ1-2; perhaps TRBD1 as D (5 bases). This CDR3 comprises 14 residues. The germline gives CDR1 LNHDA, CDR2 SQIVND (reference sequence). Trimming removed 3 bases from V and 3 bases from J, with 11 bases in between. The CDR3 region is CASSIPGWDYGYTF. The CDR3 bases are TGTGCCAGTAGTATCCCAGGGTGGGACTATGGCTACACCTTC.

The chain uses TRBV27 and TRBJ2-7; weak D call: TRBD2 (6 bases). Per the germline V gene, CDR1 is MNHEY and CDR2 is SMNVEV (reference sequence). This CDR3 comprises 12 residues. In DNA, the CDR3 is TGTGCTACCTGGAGGGACCGCTACGAGCAGTACTTC. It codes for CATWRDRYEQYF.

The rearrangement links TRBV27 to TRBJ1-1, with 9 nucleotides matching TRBD1. CDR1 and CDR2 from the germline V gene are MNHEY and SMNVEV (reference sequence). This CDR3 has 14 residues. After removal of 6 bases from V and 5 bases from J, the junction contained 7 bases not matched to a gene. The CDR3 DNA follows: TGTGCCAGCAGCCCTACAGGGGGCTTAACTGAAGCTTTCTTT. This translates into CASSPTGGLTEAFF.

The V call is TRBV29-1, the J call TRBJ2-5; the D gene is possibly TRBD2 (6 bases). Germline lookup yields CDR1 SQVTM and CDR2 ANQGSEA. Deletions cut 4 bases from V and 5 bases from J, with 14 bases between. This CDR3 comprises 13 residues. CDR3 sequence: CSVGVAGRETQYF. The CDR3 DNA is TGCAGCGTTGGAGTCGCGGGGAGGGAGACCCAGTACTTC.